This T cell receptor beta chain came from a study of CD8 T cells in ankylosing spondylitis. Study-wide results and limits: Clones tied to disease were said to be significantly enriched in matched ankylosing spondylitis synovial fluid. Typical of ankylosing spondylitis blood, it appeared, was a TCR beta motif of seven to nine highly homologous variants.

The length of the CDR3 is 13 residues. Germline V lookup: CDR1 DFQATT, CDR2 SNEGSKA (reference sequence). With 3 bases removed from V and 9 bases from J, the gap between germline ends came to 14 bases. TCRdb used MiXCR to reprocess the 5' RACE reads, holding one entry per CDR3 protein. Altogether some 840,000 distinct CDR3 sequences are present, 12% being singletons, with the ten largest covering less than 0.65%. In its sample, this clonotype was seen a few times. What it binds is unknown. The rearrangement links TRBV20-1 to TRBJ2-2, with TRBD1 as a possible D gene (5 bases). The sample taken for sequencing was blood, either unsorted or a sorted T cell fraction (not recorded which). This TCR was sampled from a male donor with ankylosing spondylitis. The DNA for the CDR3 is TGCAGTGCTAGGGACACCAGAAAGCGGGAGCTGTTTTTT. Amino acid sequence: CSARDTRKRELFF.